Below are 14 T cell receptor beta chains sequenced from a single sample in a study of blood T cell repertoires in COVID-19. The repertoire was sequenced with immunoSEQ multiplex PCR; TCRdb's copy has only in-frame clones and lacks some. This sample carries about 24,000 clones, roughly 89% of them seen once, and the ten largest clones take 25% to 30%. The sequenced sample was peripheral blood. The source is a man aged 65 to 79 with COVID-19, enrolled during active disease.

V usage is TRBV4-2 and J usage is TRBJ2-2; 8 bases are a match to TRBD2. Germline CDR1 reads LGHNA; CDR2 reads YNFKEQ. CDR3 length: 18 residues. V trimming: 2 bases; J trimming: 2 bases; junction bases outside the gene matches: 10. The CDR3 sequence is CASSQRAWRGVNTGELFF. For the CDR3, the DNA is TGTGCCAGCAGCCAAAGGGCCTGGCGGGGGGTAAACACCGGGGAGCTGTTTTTT.

V gene TRBV2 combines with J gene TRBJ2-3; D call uncertain. CDR1 and CDR2 (germline): SNHLY, FYNNEI. The V and J ends lost 3 bases and 0 bases respectively, with 7 bases between them. There are 14 residues in the CDR3. CDR3 coding DNA: TGTGCCAGCAGTGACGCCCAGAGCACAGATACGCAGTATTTT. This encodes CASSDAQSTDTQYF.

The count of this clone is one. This rearrangement joins TRBV27 to TRBJ2-7; 10 positions agree with TRBD1. The CDR3 consists of 15 residues. The junction had 9 bases not matched to a gene; V was cut back by 4 bases and J by 6 bases. From germline, CDR1 is MNHEY and CDR2 SMNVEV (reference sequence). The DNA of the CDR3 is TGTGCCAGCAGTTACACTCGGGACAGGGGAGGCGAGCAGTACTTC. Translating it yields CASSYTRDRGGEQYF.

The chain recombines TRBV19 with TRBJ2-1, with TRBD2 identical over 7 bases. Germline V gene sequence: CDR1 LNHDA, CDR2 SQIVND (reference sequence). The CDR3 length is 14 residues. J gave up 0 bases and V 7 bases, and 3 bases lay outside the gene matches. Here the CDR3 DNA reads TGTGCCAGTAACCCGGGGGGCTCCTACAATGAGCAGTTCTTC. Its protein product is CASNPGGSYNEQFF.

This chain joins TRBV5-6 and TRBJ1-1; possibly TRBD1 for D (5 bases). The V gene lost 1 base and the J gene lost 7 bases, with 11 bases spanning the gap. Germline V gives CDR1 SGHDT, CDR2 YYEEEE. There are 13 residues in the CDR3. CDR3 amino acids: CASSLMGGSEAFF. The DNA of the CDR3 is TGTGCCAGCAGCTTGATGGGGGGGAGTGAAGCTTTCTTT.

The rearrangement links TRBV12-3 or TRBV12-4 to TRBJ2-3; maybe TRBD2 (5 bases). Trimming took 6 bases from V and 8 from J, leaving 15 bases between them. The length of the CDR3 is 13 residues. The chain's CDR3 is CASRQILVGTQYF. The CDR3 nucleotides read TGTGCCAGCAGGCAAATACTAGTCGGTACGCAGTATTTT.

This chain links TRBV19 with TRBJ2-6; TRBD2 agrees at 7 bases. The CDR3 consists of 14 residues. The J segment lost 0 bases and the V segment lost 11 bases, leaving 4 bases of the junction unmatched. Germline CDR1 is LNHDA and CDR2 is SQIVND (reference sequence). This CDR3 is CAGRESSGANVLTF. The CDR3 DNA reads TGTGCCGGGAGGGAGAGCTCTGGGGCCAACGTCCTGACTTTC. Variable domain in full (rest from reference TRBV19 and TRBJ2-6): DGGITQSPKYLFRKEGQNVTLSCEQNLNHDAMYWYRQDPGQGLRLIYYSQIVNDFQKGDIAEGYSVSREKKESFPLTVTSAQKNPTAFYLCAGRESSGANVLTFGAGSRLTVL.

The CDR3 sequence is CASSPGRGGKETQYF. In DNA form, the CDR3 reads TGTGCCAGCAGCCCAGGCCGGGGGGGAAAAGAGACCCAGTACTTC. This chain joins TRBV7-2 and TRBJ2-5, with 8 bases matching TRBD2. This CDR3 region has 15 residues. Germline loops: CDR1 SGHTA, CDR2 FQGNSA. Trimming took 5 bases from V and 3 from J; bases not matched to a gene: 8.

V gene TRBV21-1 combines with J gene TRBJ2-7; TRBD2 is the table's D call and was not checked against the DNA. TRBV21-1 is labeled a pseudogene. The CDR3 is 16 amino acids. The CDR3 bases are TGTGCCAGCAGCAAAGGGACTAGCGGGAGGAGGTACGAGCAGTACTTC. As protein: CASSKGTSGRRYEQYF.

V gene TRBV5-4 combines with J gene TRBJ1-1, with D uncertain. Germline V gene sequence: CDR1 SGHNT, CDR2 YYREEE (reference sequence). The CDR3 covers 13 residues. V dropped 2 bases and J dropped 5 bases, with 10 bases sitting between them. The DNA for the CDR3 is TGTGCCAGCAGCTTTCTTCGGGATACTGAAGCTTTCTTT. Protein: CASSFLRDTEAFF.

The V call is TRBV18, the J call TRBJ1-2; D perhaps matches TRBD1 (6 bases). This CDR3 has 14 amino acids. Deletions cut 1 base from V and 8 bases from J, with 14 bases between. CDR1 is KGHSH, CDR2 LQKENI, per germline. Here the CDR3 reads CASSPRGGLKGYTF. DNA of the CDR3: TGTGCCAGCTCACCACGGGGGGGCTTGAAAGGCTACACCTTC.

This clone has just a few counts. The rearrangement uses TRBV21-1 and TRBJ1-4. TRBV21-1 is described as a pseudogene. This CDR3 comprises 15 residues. CDR3 protein: CASTPTSLWSEKLFF. Written as DNA, the CDR3 is TGTGCCAGCACCCCAACGAGCCTCTGGAGTGAAAAACTGTTTTTT.

The chain recombines TRBV18 with TRBJ2-1; 8 positions agree with TRBD1. Germline V gives CDR1 KGHSH, CDR2 LQKENI. Trimming removed 1 base from V and 6 bases from J; junction bases left unmatched: 8. The CDR3 runs to 16 residues. CDR3 sequence (DNA): TGTGCCAGCTCACCACAGACACAGGGGGTGGTCAATGAGCAGTTCTTC. As protein: CASSPQTQGVVNEQFF.

This chain joins TRBV7-2 and TRBJ2-5, with 9 positions matching TRBD2. The CDR3 runs to 14 residues. V dropped 3 bases and J dropped 5; count of bases not matched to a gene: 4. Germline CDR1 and CDR2: SGHTA and FQGNSA. CDR3 sequence reads: CASSFLAGSETQYF. The CDR3 DNA reads as TGTGCCAGCAGCTTCCTAGCGGGGTCGGAGACCCAGTACTTC.